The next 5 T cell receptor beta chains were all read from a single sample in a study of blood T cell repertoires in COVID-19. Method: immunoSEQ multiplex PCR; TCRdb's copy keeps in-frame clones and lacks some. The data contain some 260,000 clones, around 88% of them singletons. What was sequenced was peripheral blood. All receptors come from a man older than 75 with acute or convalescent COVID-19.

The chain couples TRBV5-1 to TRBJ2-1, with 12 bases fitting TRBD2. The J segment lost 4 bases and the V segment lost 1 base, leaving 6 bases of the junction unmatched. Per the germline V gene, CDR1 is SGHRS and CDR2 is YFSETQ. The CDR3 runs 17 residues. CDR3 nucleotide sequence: TGCGCCAGCAGCTTGACCCAGACTAGCGGGAGTTACAATGAGCAGTTCTTC. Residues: CASSLTQTSGSYNEQFF. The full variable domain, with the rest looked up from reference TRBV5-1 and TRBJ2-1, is KAGVTQTPRYLIKTRGQQVTLSCSPISGHRSVSWYQQTPGQGLQFLFEYFSETQRNKGNFPGRFSGRQFSNSRSEMNVSTLELGDSALYLCASSLTQTSGSYNEQFFGPGTRLTVL.

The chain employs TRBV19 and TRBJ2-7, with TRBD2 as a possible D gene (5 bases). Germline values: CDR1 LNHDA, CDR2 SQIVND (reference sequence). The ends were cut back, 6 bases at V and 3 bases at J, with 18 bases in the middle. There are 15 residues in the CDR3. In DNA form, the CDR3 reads TGTGCCAGTAGATGGAACGGGGAGACGGGCTACGAGCAGTACTTC. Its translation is CASRWNGETGYEQYF. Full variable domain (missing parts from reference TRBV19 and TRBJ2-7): DGGITQSPKYLFRKEGQNVTLSCEQNLNHDAMYWYRQDPGQGLRLIYYSQIVNDFQKGDIAEGYSVSREKKESFPLTVTSAQKNPTAFYLCASRWNGETGYEQYFGPGTRLTVT.

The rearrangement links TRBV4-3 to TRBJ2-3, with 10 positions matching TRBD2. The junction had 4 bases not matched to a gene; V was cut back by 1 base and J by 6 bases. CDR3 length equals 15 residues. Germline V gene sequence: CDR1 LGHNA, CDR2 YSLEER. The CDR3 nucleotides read TGCGCCAGCAGCCAAGGGACTAGCGGTTTTGATACGCAGTATTTT. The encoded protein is CASSQGTSGFDTQYF.

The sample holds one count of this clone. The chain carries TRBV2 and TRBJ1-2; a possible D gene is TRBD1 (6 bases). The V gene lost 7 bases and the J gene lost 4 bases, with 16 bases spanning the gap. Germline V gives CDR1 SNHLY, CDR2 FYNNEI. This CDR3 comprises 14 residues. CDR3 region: CASTRDNEAYGYTF. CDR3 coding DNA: TGTGCCAGCACCCGGGACAATGAGGCCTATGGCTACACCTTC.

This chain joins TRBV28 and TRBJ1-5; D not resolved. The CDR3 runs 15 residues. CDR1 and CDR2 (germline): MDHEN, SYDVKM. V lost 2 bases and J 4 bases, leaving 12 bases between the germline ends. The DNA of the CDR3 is TGTGCCAGCAGTTTAGAGGCAGTAACTAATCAGCCCCAGCATTTT. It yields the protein CASSLEAVTNQPQHF.